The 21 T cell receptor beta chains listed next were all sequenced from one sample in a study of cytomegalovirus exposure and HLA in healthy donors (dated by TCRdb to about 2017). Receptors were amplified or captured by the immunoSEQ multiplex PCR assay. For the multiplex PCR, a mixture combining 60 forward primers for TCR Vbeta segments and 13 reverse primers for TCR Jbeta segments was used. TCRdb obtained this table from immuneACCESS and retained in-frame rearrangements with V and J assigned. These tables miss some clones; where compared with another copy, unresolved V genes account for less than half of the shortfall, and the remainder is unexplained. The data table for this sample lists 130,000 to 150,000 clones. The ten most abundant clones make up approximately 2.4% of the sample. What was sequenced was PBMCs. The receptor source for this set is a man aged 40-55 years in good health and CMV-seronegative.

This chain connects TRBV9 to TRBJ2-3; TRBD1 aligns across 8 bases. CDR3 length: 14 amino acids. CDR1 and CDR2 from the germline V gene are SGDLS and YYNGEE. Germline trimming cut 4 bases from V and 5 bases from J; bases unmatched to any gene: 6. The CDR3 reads CASSQTGGGDTQYF. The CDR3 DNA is TGTGCCAGCAGCCAAACAGGGGGAGGAGATACGCAGTATTTT. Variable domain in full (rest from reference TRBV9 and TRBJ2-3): DSGVTQTPKHLITATGQRVTLRCSPRSGDLSVYWYQQSLDQGLQFLIQYYNGEERAKGNILERFSAQQFPDLHSELNLSSLELGDSALYFCASSQTGGGDTQYFGPGTRLTVL.

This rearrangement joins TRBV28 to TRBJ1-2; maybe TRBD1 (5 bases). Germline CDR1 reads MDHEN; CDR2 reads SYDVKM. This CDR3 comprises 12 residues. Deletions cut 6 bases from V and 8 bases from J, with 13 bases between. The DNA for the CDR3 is TGTGCCAGCAGCTTCCAAGGGGTGGGCTACACCTTC. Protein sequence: CASSFQGVGYTF.

CDR3 sequence: CASSPQGAYEQYF. The CDR3 DNA sequence: TGTGCCAGCAGCCCACAGGGGGCTTACGAGCAGTACTTC. V and J are TRBV7-9 and TRBJ2-7; 9 nucleotides match TRBD1. Trimming at V came to 5 bases and at J to 4 bases, leaving 3 bases not matched to a gene. The germline V gene encodes CDR1 SEHNR and CDR2 FQNEAQ (reference sequence). CDR3 length: 13 residues.

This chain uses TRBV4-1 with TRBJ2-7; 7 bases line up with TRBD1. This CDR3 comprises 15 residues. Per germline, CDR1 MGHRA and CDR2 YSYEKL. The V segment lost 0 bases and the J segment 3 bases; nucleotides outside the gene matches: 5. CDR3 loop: CASSQEKGQSYEQYF. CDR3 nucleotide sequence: TGCGCCAGCAGCCAAGAAAAGGGACAGAGCTACGAGCAGTACTTC.

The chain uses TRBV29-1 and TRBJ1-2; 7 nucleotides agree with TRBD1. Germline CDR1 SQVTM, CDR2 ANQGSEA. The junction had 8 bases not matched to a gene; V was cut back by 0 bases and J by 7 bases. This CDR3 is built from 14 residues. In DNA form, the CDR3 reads TGCAGCGTTGAAGAAAGACAGGGACTTACTGGCTACACCTTC. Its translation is CSVEERQGLTGYTF.

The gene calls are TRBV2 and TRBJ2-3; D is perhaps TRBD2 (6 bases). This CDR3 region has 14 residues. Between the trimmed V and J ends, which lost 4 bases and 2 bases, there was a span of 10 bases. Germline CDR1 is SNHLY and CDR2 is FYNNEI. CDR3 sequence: CASSVPGVTDTQYF. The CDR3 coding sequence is TGTGCCAGCAGTGTCCCGGGGGTCACAGATACGCAGTATTTT.

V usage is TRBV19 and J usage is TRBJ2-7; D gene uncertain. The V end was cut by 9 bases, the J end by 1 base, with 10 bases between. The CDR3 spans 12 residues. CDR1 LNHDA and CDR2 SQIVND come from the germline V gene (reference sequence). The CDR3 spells CASSSQSYEQYF. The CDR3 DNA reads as TGTGCCAGCTCCTCACAGTCCTACGAGCAGTACTTC.

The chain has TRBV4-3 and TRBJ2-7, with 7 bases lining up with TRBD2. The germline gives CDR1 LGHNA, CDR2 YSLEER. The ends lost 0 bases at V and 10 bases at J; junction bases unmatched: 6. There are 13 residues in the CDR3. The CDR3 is CASSQEREDVQYF. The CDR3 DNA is TGCGCCAGCAGCCAAGAACGGGAGGACGTACAGTACTTC.

In DNA, the CDR3 is TGTGCCATCAGTGAGTCTGCGGCCGGAATCTCTGGAAACACCATATATTTT. Protein sequence: CAISESAAGISGNTIYF. The chain is built from TRBV10-3 and TRBJ1-3, with no clear D. The CDR3 spans 17 residues. The germline CDR1 and CDR2 sequences are ENHRY and SYGVKD. The germline V and J ends were trimmed by 0 bases and 0 bases, with 12 bases remaining between them.

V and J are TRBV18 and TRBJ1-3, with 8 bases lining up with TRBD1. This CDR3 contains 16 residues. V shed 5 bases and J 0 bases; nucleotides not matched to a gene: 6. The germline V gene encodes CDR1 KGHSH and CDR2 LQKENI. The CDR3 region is CASSGQGVNSGNTIYF. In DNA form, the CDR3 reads TGTGCCAGCTCAGGACAGGGCGTGAACTCTGGAAACACCATATATTTT.

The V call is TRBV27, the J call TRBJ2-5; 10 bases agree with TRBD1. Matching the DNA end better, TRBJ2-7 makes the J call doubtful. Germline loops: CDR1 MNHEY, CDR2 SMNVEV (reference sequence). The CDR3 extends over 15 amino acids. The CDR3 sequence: CASKRTGGVDYEQYF. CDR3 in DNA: TGTGCCAGCAAACGGACAGGGGGGGTCGACTACGAGCAGTACTTC.

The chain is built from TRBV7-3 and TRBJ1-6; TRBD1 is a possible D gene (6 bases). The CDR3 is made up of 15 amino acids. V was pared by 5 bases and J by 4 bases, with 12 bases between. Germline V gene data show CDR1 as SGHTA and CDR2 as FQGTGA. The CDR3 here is CASSPRGGYNSPLHF. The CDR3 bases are TGTGCCAGCAGCCCCAGGGGCGGGTATAATTCACCCCTCCACTTT.

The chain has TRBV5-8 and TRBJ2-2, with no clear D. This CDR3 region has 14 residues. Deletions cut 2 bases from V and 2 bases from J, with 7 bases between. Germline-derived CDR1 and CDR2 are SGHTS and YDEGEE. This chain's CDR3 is CASSFQFNTGELFF. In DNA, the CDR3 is TGTGCCAGCAGCTTCCAATTTAACACCGGGGAGCTGTTTTTT.

CDR3 in DNA: TGCGCCAGCAGCCCGACGACAGGATGGAACACTGAAGCTTTCTTT. Its translation is CASSPTTGWNTEAFF. The V gene is TRBV4-3, the J gene TRBJ1-1; the D gene is possibly TRBD1 (6 bases). The length of the CDR3 is 15 residues. Trimming removed 4 bases at V and 1 base at J, with 13 bases between. Looked up from germline, CDR1 is LGHNA and CDR2 is YSLEER.

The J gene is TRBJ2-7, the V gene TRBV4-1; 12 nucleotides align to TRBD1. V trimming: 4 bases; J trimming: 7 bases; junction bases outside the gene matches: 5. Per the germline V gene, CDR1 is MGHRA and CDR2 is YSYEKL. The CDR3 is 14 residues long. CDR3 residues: CASSLGQGAGEQYF. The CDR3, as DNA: TGCGCCAGCAGCCTGGGACAGGGGGCTGGAGAGCAGTACTTC.

The CDR3 loop is CASSPLRAQDYEQYF. The CDR3 nucleotides read TGTGCCAGCTCACCACTGAGGGCGCAGGACTACGAGCAGTACTTC. The chain couples TRBV18 to TRBJ2-7, with TRBD2 as a possible D gene (5 bases). Per the germline V gene, CDR1 is KGHSH and CDR2 is LQKENI. The V gene lost 1 base and the J gene lost 3 bases, with 13 bases spanning the gap. The CDR3 spans 15 residues.

The CDR3 nucleotides are TGTGCCATCAGTGACGTGGGAGCCGAGACCCAGTACTTC. It is translated as CAISDVGAETQYF. V usage is TRBV10-3 and J usage is TRBJ2-5; D is perhaps TRBD2 (5 bases). CDR1 and CDR2 from the germline V gene are ENHRY and SYGVKD. This CDR3 is 13 amino acids long. With 3 bases removed from V and 5 bases from J, the gap between germline ends came to 10 bases.

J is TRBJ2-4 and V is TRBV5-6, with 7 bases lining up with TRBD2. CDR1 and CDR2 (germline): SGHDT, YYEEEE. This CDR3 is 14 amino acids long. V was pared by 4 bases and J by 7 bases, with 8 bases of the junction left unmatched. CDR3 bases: TGTGCCAGCAGCATTACTAGCGCTCCCAACATTCAGTACTTC. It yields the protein CASSITSAPNIQYF.

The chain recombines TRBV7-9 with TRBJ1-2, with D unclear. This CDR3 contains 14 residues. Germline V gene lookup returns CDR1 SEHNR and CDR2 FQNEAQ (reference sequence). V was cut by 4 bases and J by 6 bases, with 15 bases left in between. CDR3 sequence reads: CASSSLGDLNGYTF. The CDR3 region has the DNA TGTGCCAGCAGCTCTCTCGGGGATCTAAATGGCTACACCTTC.

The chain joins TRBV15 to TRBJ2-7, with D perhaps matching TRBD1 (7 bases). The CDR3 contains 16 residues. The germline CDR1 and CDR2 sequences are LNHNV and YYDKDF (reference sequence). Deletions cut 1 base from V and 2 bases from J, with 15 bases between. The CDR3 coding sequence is TGTGCCACCAGCAGAGGGGGGGAGACAGGGACCTACGAGCAGTACTTC. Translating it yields CATSRGGETGTYEQYF.

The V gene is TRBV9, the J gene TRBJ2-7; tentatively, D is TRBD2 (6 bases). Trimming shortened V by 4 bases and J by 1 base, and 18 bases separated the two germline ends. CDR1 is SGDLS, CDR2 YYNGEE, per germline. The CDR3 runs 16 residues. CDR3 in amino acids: CASSPRRGVKSYEQYF. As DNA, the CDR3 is TGTGCCAGCAGCCCCCGGCGGGGTGTCAAATCCTACGAGCAGTACTTC.